The 19 T cell receptor beta chains given below trace back to one sample, sequenced in a study of T cell repertoires in cytomegalovirus infection. MiXCR was run by TCRdb on the reads, yielding one entry per CDR3 protein. The sample has roughly 150,000 distinct CDR3 sequences, approximately 21% seen once. These receptors have no identified antigens. The sequencing used CD8+ T cells from cultured PBMCs, collected from culture after CMV antigen stimulation. The source is a human donor in good health (CMV status not recorded). Some clones in this sample may be carry-over from other donors' samples.

CDR3 in amino acids: CASQRRSGDEKLFF. CDR3 bases: TGTGCCTCCCAACGGAGGAGCGGAGATGAAAAACTGTTTTTT. The V call is TRBV7-2, the J call TRBJ1-4; no clear D gene. Per germline, CDR1 SGHTA and CDR2 FQGNSA. V shed 11 bases and J shed 6 bases, with 19 bases lying between them. This CDR3 contains 14 residues.

The rearrangement links TRBV7-8 to TRBJ1-1; no clear D. The V end was cut by 4 bases, the J end by 0 bases, with 12 bases between. Germline values: CDR1 SGHVS, CDR2 FQNEAQ. This CDR3 is 15 amino acids long. The chain's CDR3 is CASSSSWAMNTEAFF. CDR3 nucleotide sequence: TGTGCCAGCAGCTCCAGTTGGGCCATGAACACTGAAGCTTTCTTT.

This clonotype was seen a handful of times. The genes are TRBV27 and TRBJ2-3, with 7 bases that match TRBD2. V was clipped by 8 bases and J by 9 bases; unmatched bases: 11. Germline V lookup: CDR1 MNHEY, CDR2 SMNVEV (reference sequence). CDR3 length: 13 amino acids. The DNA for the CDR3 is TGTGCCAGCCGGGACCCGGGGAGGGACACGCAGTATTTT. Its translation is CASRDPGRDTQYF.

The chain is built from TRBV9 and TRBJ1-1; TRBD1 matches 9 bases. CDR1 and CDR2 from the germline V gene are SGDLS and YYNGEE. Germline trimming cut 0 bases from V and 6 bases from J; bases unmatched to any gene: 3. The CDR3 runs to 14 residues. The CDR3 nucleotides read TGTGCCAGCAGCGTAGGGGACAGGGCCCCTGAAGCTTTCTTT. Residues: CASSVGDRAPEAFF.

The gene calls are TRBV6-1 and TRBJ2-1; D remains ambiguous. Trimming pared 6 bases from V and 4 bases from J, leaving 10 bases between. The CDR3 extends over 13 amino acids. In germline, CDR1 is MNHNS, CDR2 SASEGT. CDR3 loop: CASRPQGYNEQFF. As DNA, the CDR3 is TGTGCCAGCAGACCCCAAGGGTACAATGAGCAGTTCTTC.

The chain employs TRBV27 and TRBJ2-1; perhaps TRBD2 as D (6 bases). V lost 6 bases, J lost 7 bases, and 13 bases lay in between. The CDR3 loop spans 13 amino acids. CDR1 is MNHEY and CDR2 is SMNVEV in the germline V gene (reference sequence). The DNA of the CDR3 is TGTGCCAGCAGCTCCAACAGCGGGAATGAGCAGTTCTTC. Amino acids: CASSSNSGNEQFF.

This clonotype was seen more than once but under ten times. V and J are TRBV7-6 and TRBJ2-5; 7 bases agree with TRBD1. There are 19 residues in the CDR3. Trimming cost V 1 base and J 0 bases; bases outside gene matches: 14. The germline CDR1 and CDR2 sequences are SGHVS and FNYEAQ. In nucleotides, the CDR3 is TGTGCCAGCAGCTTAGAGGACAGGAGGCCGGCGAAGTACCAAGAGACCCAGTACTTC. It specifies CASSLEDRRPAKYQETQYF.

This chain uses TRBV7-9 with TRBJ1-2; a possible D gene is TRBD1 (6 bases). V was shortened by 1 base and J by 3 bases, with 12 bases between the two germline ends. The CDR3 has 15 residues. Germline CDR1 reads SEHNR; CDR2 reads FQNEAQ (reference sequence). The CDR3 reads CASSLDLGADYGYTF. CDR3 in DNA: TGTGCCAGCAGCTTAGATTTGGGGGCTGACTATGGCTACACCTTC.

The V gene is TRBV27, the J gene TRBJ1-5, with TRBD1 as a possible D gene (5 bases). The CDR3 has 14 residues. Germline V gene sequence: CDR1 MNHEY, CDR2 SMNVEV (reference sequence). Trimming left V 6 bases short and J 0 bases short, with 9 bases between. CDR3 loop: CASSRGNSNQPQHF. The CDR3 DNA is TGTGCCAGCAGCCGGGGGAATAGCAATCAGCCCCAGCATTTT.

This clonotype showed up many times. The chain carries TRBV7-2 and TRBJ2-7; D uncertain. Trimming took 1 base from V and 2 from J, leaving 6 bases between them. CDR3 length: 13 amino acids. Per the germline V gene, CDR1 is SGHTA and CDR2 is FQGNSA. The CDR3 nucleotides are TGTGCCAGCAGCTTAGGAGACGCCTACGAGCAGTACTTC. Protein sequence: CASSLGDAYEQYF.

This sequence joins TRBV5-6 and TRBJ2-2; tentative D call: TRBD1 (6 bases). This CDR3 has 14 amino acids. V lost 3 bases and J 4 bases, leaving 10 bases between the germline ends. Germline values: CDR1 SGHDT, CDR2 YYEEEE. CDR3: CASSWGQFTGELFF. CDR3 bases: TGTGCCAGCAGCTGGGGACAATTCACCGGGGAGCTGTTTTTT.

V is TRBV7-2 and J is TRBJ1-4, with D possibly TRBD1 on 6 matching bases. The V end lost 4 bases, the J end lost 5 bases, and 11 bases lay between the germline ends. This CDR3 region has 14 residues. Per the germline V gene, CDR1 is SGHTA and CDR2 is FQGNSA. The CDR3: CASSSGQSNEKLFF. The CDR3 coding sequence is TGTGCCAGCAGCTCCGGACAGAGCAATGAAAAACTGTTTTTT.

V usage is TRBV29-1 and J usage is TRBJ2-7; 8 bases line up with TRBD1. The V and J ends lost 3 bases and 4 bases, in that order; junction bases with no gene match: 5. Germline V CDR1 and CDR2: SQVTM, ANQGSEA. The CDR3 runs 13 residues. CDR3 in amino acids: CSVETGDSYEQYF. As DNA, the CDR3 is TGCAGCGTTGAGACAGGGGATTCTTACGAGCAGTACTTC.

This clonotype was seen more than once but under ten times. This chain connects TRBV7-2 to TRBJ2-7; 8 nucleotides match TRBD2. Germline CDR1 is SGHTA and CDR2 is FQGNSA. This CDR3 comprises 15 residues. V was clipped by 5 bases and J by 0 bases; unmatched bases: 6. Here the CDR3 DNA reads TGTGCCAGCAGCCGGGGGGGGGCCACCTCCTACGAGCAGTACTTC. Protein product: CASSRGGATSYEQYF.

The chain combines TRBV12-3 or TRBV12-4 with TRBJ2-7, with unresolved D. Between the trimmed V and J ends, which lost 3 bases and 6 bases, there was a span of 9 bases. CDR3 length: 12 residues. The CDR3: CASSFDGSEQYF. In DNA, the CDR3 is TGTGCCAGCAGTTTTGACGGTTCCGAGCAGTACTTC.

In the case of this clonotype: A clone one base away is much larger, so this may be a read error. The CDR3 sequence is CASNTPPCLRRGYTF. DNA of the CDR3: TGTGCCAGCAATACTCCACCGTGCCTACGACGGGGCTACACCTTC. The rearrangement links TRBV6-6 to TRBJ1-2; no clear D. Trimming stripped 7 bases from V and 8 bases from J, with 23 bases between. CDR1 and CDR2 (germline): MNHNY, SVGAGI (reference sequence). CDR3 length: 15 residues.

The genes are TRBV6-2 or TRBV6-3 and TRBJ1-2; 9 bases are shared with TRBD1. The CDR3 covers 14 residues. The germline gives CDR1 MNHEY, CDR2 SVGEGT. Unmatched junction bases numbered 7, after V lost 3 bases and J lost 8 bases. CDR3 sequence reads: CASSYSGQGGGYTF. The DNA for the CDR3 is TGTGCCAGCAGTTATTCGGGACAGGGTGGAGGCTACACCTTC.

In its sample, this clonotype was seen once. This chain connects TRBV6-1 to TRBJ2-7, with D perhaps matching TRBD2 (5 bases). Trimming stripped 10 bases from V and 3 bases from J, with 7 bases between. The CDR3 length is 10 residues. The germline CDR1 and CDR2 sequences are MNHNS and SASEGT. The CDR3 coding sequence is TGTGCCATCCGGGACTACGAGCAGTACTTC. It codes for CAIRDYEQYF.

The V call is TRBV12-3 or TRBV12-4, the J call TRBJ2-3; a weak D match, TRBD1 (6 bases). The CDR3 contains 12 residues. Trimming pared 1 base from V and 9 bases from J, leaving 8 bases between. CDR3 nucleotides: TGTGCCAGCAGTTTAGGGCAGGGGACGCAGTATTTT. It is translated as CASSLGQGTQYF.